The T cell receptor beta chain described here comes from a study of cytomegalovirus exposure and HLA in healthy donors. Overall study results and limits: Sequencing likely produced, as an artifact, a cluster of highly shared sequence variants. Excluded: some indistinguishable V segments such as TRBV6-2 and TRBV6-3. The listing of about 150 TCR beta chains classed them as cytomegalovirus-associated.

Donors sampled were nominally healthy, though unrecorded immune exposures were likely. This clone was counted between two and nine times. Its target is not known. Germline loops: CDR1 MNHEY, CDR2 SMNVEV (reference sequence). This CDR3 contains 15 residues. Trimming shortened V by 4 bases and J by 5 bases, and 17 bases separated the two germline ends. The PCR used 60 Vbeta and 13 Jbeta primers. Produced via immunoSEQ multiplex PCR; TCRdb's table is partial and in-frame only. The sample lists approximately 140,000 clones; approximately 83% were seen once. The sequence derives from a girl aged 2 to 10 in good health and CMV-seronegative. This chain joins TRBV27 and TRBJ1-1; maybe TRBD1 (5 bases). The sample comprised PBMCs. CDR3 DNA sequence: TGTGCCAGCAGTTGGTCCCAGGGAATGAGAACTGAAGCTTTCTTT. Amino acids: CASSWSQGMRTEAFF.